These 22 T cell receptor beta chains came from one sample sequenced in a study of T-cell memory formation after mild COVID-19 (dated by TCRdb to the early 2020s). Preparation of the library involved 5' RACE. Sequencing used an Illumina NovaSeq 6000. TCRdb reprocessed the public reads (quality trimming at Q25 with fastp, clone calling with MiXCR) and kept in-frame beta chains. Identical CDR3 protein sequences are pooled into one entry, listed with their most common genes and DNA. The sample table holds approximately 150,000 distinct CDR3 sequences, of which 6% were seen once. About 1.9% of the sample is taken by the ten largest. Sequencing was carried out using PBMCs or a T cell subset sorted from them (not recorded which). These TCRs come from an adult woman who had mild COVID-19 (a few samples of this study predate the infection). The sample titles of this study are shuffled in the database, so cell type and time point are left out; the donor was told from shared clones.

In its sample, this clonotype was seen a few times. This chain connects TRBV4-2 to TRBJ2-7; 11 positions agree with TRBD1. From germline, CDR1 is LGHNA and CDR2 YNFKEQ. The CDR3 has 15 amino acids. Trimming cost V 3 bases and J 5 bases; bases outside gene matches: 6. CDR3 DNA sequence: TGTGCCAGCAGCCAGACGGGACAGGGGGGCCACGAGCAGTACTTC. This encodes CASSQTGQGGHEQYF.

This clonotype was observed many times. This rearrangement joins TRBV7-9 to TRBJ1-1; no clear D. Deletions cut 5 bases from V and 1 base from J, with 8 bases between. This CDR3 has 13 amino acids. Germline lookup yields CDR1 SEHNR and CDR2 FQNEAQ (reference sequence). In DNA, the CDR3 is TGTGCCAGCAGCGCAATCAAGAACACTGAAGCTTTCTTT. Encoded protein: CASSAIKNTEAFF.

The V and J genes are TRBV10-3 and TRBJ1-1; D remains ambiguous. The CDR3 extends over 14 amino acids. The germline CDR1 and CDR2 sequences are ENHRY and SYGVKD. V was clipped by 3 bases and J by 2 bases, with 10 bases between them. The CDR3 nucleotides are TGTGCCATCAGTGAAAACAGAGCCAACACTGAAGCTTTCTTT. Residues: CAISENRANTEAFF.

The chain is built from TRBV9 and TRBJ2-6; D is uncertain. Germline V gene data show CDR1 as SGDLS and CDR2 as YYNGEE. The CDR3 has 15 residues. Trimming removed 0 bases from V and 2 bases from J, with 6 bases in between. CDR3 residues: CASSVGQAGANVLTF. The CDR3 DNA reads TGTGCCAGCAGCGTAGGCCAGGCTGGGGCCAACGTCCTGACTTTC.

A remark on this clonotype: This clone may be a read error of a much larger clone one base away. Because the CDR3 is missing its conserved closing phenylalanine or tryptophan, this is likely a read error. Written as DNA, the CDR3 is TGCGCCAGCAGCCAAGAAGGGATTTTGATACTAGCGGCAAACACCGGGGAGCTGTTTTCT. Encoded protein: CASSQEGILILAANTGELFS. The chain joins TRBV4-1 to TRBJ2-2, with 8 bases lining up with TRBD2. The junction had 14 bases not matched to a gene; V was cut back by 0 bases and J by 2 bases. This CDR3 region has 20 residues. In germline, CDR1 is MGHRA, CDR2 YSYEKL.

This clonotype was counted between two and nine times. J is TRBJ2-3 and V is TRBV14; 7 nucleotides match TRBD1. The J segment lost 2 bases and the V segment lost 0 bases, leaving 8 bases of the junction unmatched. The CDR3 contains 17 residues. Germline V gene data show CDR1 as SGHDN and CDR2 as FVKESK. The CDR3, as DNA: TGTGCCAGCAGCCAAGATCTTGGGACAGTATACACAGATACGCAGTATTTT. It codes for CASSQDLGTVYTDTQYF. The variable domain in full, completed from reference TRBV14 and TRBJ2-3, reads EAGVTQFPSHSVIEKGQTVTLRCDPISGHDNLYWYRRVMGKEIKFLLHFVKESKQDESGMPNNRFLAERTGGTYSTLKVQPAELEDSGVYFCASSQDLGTVYTDTQYFGPGTRLTVL.

In this sample, this clonotype turned up many times. The V call is TRBV25-1, the J call TRBJ2-1; D is possibly TRBD1 or TRBD2 (5 bases each). In germline, CDR1 is MGHDK, CDR2 SYGVNS. There are 16 residues in the CDR3. V was shortened by 1 base and J by 4 bases, with 14 bases between the two germline ends. Written as DNA, the CDR3 is TGTGCCAGCAGTGAATTCGGGGCTAGAGCGTACAATGAGCAGTTCTTC. Protein sequence: CASSEFGARAYNEQFF.

At least ten counts were recorded for this clonotype. The gene calls are TRBV15 and TRBJ2-1; TRBD2 matches at 14 bases. The CDR3 contains 15 residues. The germline CDR1 and CDR2 sequences are LNHNV and YYDKDF (reference sequence). Trimming cost V 1 base and J 8 bases; bases outside gene matches: 1. The CDR3 nucleotides are TGTGCCACCAGCAGAGGACTAGCGGGAGGGGATGAGCAGTTCTTC. Translation gives CATSRGLAGGDEQFF.

This clonotype was detected ten times or more. This chain connects TRBV27 to TRBJ2-7, with 7 bases aligning to TRBD2. The CDR3 runs 15 residues. The V segment lost 6 bases and the J segment 2 bases; nucleotides outside the gene matches: 10. Looked up from germline, CDR1 is MNHEY and CDR2 is SMNVEV (reference sequence). CDR3 region: CASSQWGGTPYEQYF. The CDR3 DNA sequence: TGTGCCAGCAGCCAATGGGGGGGTACGCCCTACGAGCAGTACTTC.

There are a few counts of this clonotype. This chain joins TRBV5-4 and TRBJ2-1; D may correspond to TRBD1 or TRBD2 (5 bases each). The CDR3 consists of 13 residues. The ends were cut back, 4 bases at V and 10 bases at J, with 15 bases in the middle. Per the germline V gene, CDR1 is SGHNT and CDR2 is YYREEE (reference sequence). CDR3 loop: CASSPSTGREQFF. The CDR3 DNA follows: TGTGCCAGCAGCCCTTCAACGGGGCGCGAGCAGTTCTTC.

In this sample, this clonotype turned up many times. CDR3 region: CASRAGGYGYTF. The CDR3 nucleotides read TGTGCCAGCAGAGCCGGGGGGTATGGCTACACCTTC. The V and J genes are TRBV12-3 or TRBV12-4 and TRBJ1-2, with D maybe TRBD1 (5 bases). The CDR3 contains 12 residues. Deletions cut 6 bases from V and 5 bases from J, with 10 bases between.

This clonotype has ten or more counts. The chain joins TRBV15 to TRBJ2-5, with unresolved D. Germline V gene sequence: CDR1 LNHNV, CDR2 YYDKDF (reference sequence). V was trimmed by 0 bases and J by 1 base, leaving 3 bases between them. The CDR3 spans 13 residues. CDR3 residues: CATSRDIQETQYF. Here the CDR3 DNA reads TGTGCCACCAGCAGAGATATCCAAGAGACCCAGTACTTC. The variable domain in full, completed from reference TRBV15 and TRBJ2-5, reads DAMVIQNPRYQVTQFGKPVTLSCSQTLNHNVMYWYQQKSSQAPKLLFHYYDKDFNNEADTPDNFQSRRPNTSFCFLDIRSPGLGDTAMYLCATSRDIQETQYFGPGTRLLVL.

A few counts support this clonotype. V usage is TRBV20-1 and J usage is TRBJ2-1; 9 nucleotides match TRBD2. Germline V gene data show CDR1 as DFQATT and CDR2 as SNEGSKA (reference sequence). This CDR3 has 13 residues. The DNA for the CDR3 is TGCAGCTTAGCGGGGGCCTCCTACAATGAGCAGTTCTTC. Translation: CSLAGASYNEQFF.

This clonotype came up many times. The genes are TRBV20-1 and TRBJ2-1; D possibly matches TRBD1 or TRBD2 (5 bases each). The germline V gene has CDR1 DFQATT and CDR2 SNEGSKA (reference sequence). This CDR3 has 16 amino acids. Trimming shortened V by 1 base and J by 7 bases, and 20 bases separated the two germline ends. The CDR3 loop reads CSARVSGRQKQNEQFF. CDR3 coding DNA: TGCAGTGCTAGAGTTTCGGGACGTCAGAAGCAAAATGAGCAGTTCTTC.

This clonotype was seen only a few times. This chain connects TRBV30 to TRBJ2-2; D call uncertain. The CDR3 extends over 12 amino acids. The germline V gene encodes CDR1 GTSNPN and CDR2 SVGIG (reference sequence). Trimming took 2 bases from V and 5 from J, leaving 6 bases between them. The DNA of the CDR3 is TGTGCCTGGAGTCGACATACCGGGGAGCTGTTTTTT. Residues: CAWSRHTGELFF. The variable domain in full, completed from reference TRBV30 and TRBJ2-2, reads SQTIHQWPATLVQPVGSPLSLECTVEGTSNPNLYWYRQAAGRGLQLLFYSVGIGQISSEVPQNLSASRPQDRQFILSSKKLLLSDSGFYLCAWSRHTGELFFGEGSRLTVL.

This clonotype was detected only a few times. V and J are TRBV20-1 and TRBJ2-1, with D hard to call. Trimming removed 5 bases at V and 5 bases at J, with 22 bases between. CDR3 length: 16 amino acids. In germline, CDR1 is DFQATT, CDR2 SNEGSKA (reference sequence). In nucleotides, the CDR3 is TGCAGTGCTCCTCGTCATCCGCGGTCCTCTAACAATGAGCAGTTCTTC. Its protein is CSAPRHPRSSNNEQFF.

This clonotype was counted many times. This chain connects TRBV12-3 or TRBV12-4 to TRBJ2-7, with no clear D. V was shortened by 8 bases and J by 0 bases, with 11 bases between the two germline ends. This CDR3 has 13 residues. CDR3 nucleotide sequence: TGTGCCAGCTGCCCTGATTACTCCTACGAGCAGTACTTC. It yields the protein CASCPDYSYEQYF.

This clonotype was counted many times. The chain has TRBV7-9 and TRBJ2-1; D is ambiguous. CDR1 and CDR2 from the germline V gene are SEHNR and FQNEAQ (reference sequence). The CDR3 contains 16 residues. With 5 bases removed from V and 2 bases from J, the gap between germline ends came to 16 bases. In DNA, the CDR3 is TGTGCCAGCAGCCCCGCGGTGTGGCTCACCTACAATGAGCAGTTCTTC. Translating gives CASSPAVWLTYNEQFF.

This clonotype occurred many times. The rearrangement links TRBV7-9 to TRBJ2-1; D is unclear. Germline V gene sequence: CDR1 SEHNR, CDR2 FQNEAQ (reference sequence). The CDR3 consists of 13 residues. Trimming took 5 bases from V and 5 from J, leaving 10 bases between them. This CDR3 reads CASSPTAHNEQFF. DNA of the CDR3: TGTGCCAGCAGCCCAACTGCCCACAATGAGCAGTTCTTC. The full variable domain, in which reference TRBV7-9 and TRBJ2-1 provide the parts outside the CDR3, is DTGVSQNPRHKITKRGQNVTFRCDPISEHNRLYWYRQTLGQGPEFLTYFQNEAQLEKSRLLSDRFSAERPKGSFSTLEIQRTEQGDSAMYLCASSPTAHNEQFFGPGTRLTVL.

This chain uses TRBV9 with TRBJ2-2; maybe TRBD2 (6 bases). CDR3 length: 17 residues. Germline CDR1 reads SGDLS; CDR2 reads YYNGEE. V lost 0 bases, J lost 6 bases, and 18 bases lay in between. CDR3 DNA sequence: TGTGCCAGCAGCGTAGGTGGTGGAACTAGCTTCCCCGGGGAGCTGTTTTTT. This encodes CASSVGGGTSFPGELFF. Full variable domain (rest looked up from reference TRBV9 and TRBJ2-2): DSGVTQTPKHLITATGQRVTLRCSPRSGDLSVYWYQQSLDQGLQFLIQYYNGEERAKGNILERFSAQQFPDLHSELNLSSLELGDSALYFCASSVGGGTSFPGELFFGEGSRLTVL.

The CDR3 nucleotides are TGTGCCAGCAGCTTGGACAGGGGGGGGCACAATGAGCAGTTCTTC. It is translated as CASSLDRGGHNEQFF. The rearrangement uses TRBV5-4 and TRBJ2-1, with D possibly TRBD1 on 8 matching bases. The germline gives CDR1 SGHNT, CDR2 YYREEE (reference sequence). The CDR3 has 15 residues. V was shortened by 0 bases and J by 5 bases, with 12 bases between the two germline ends.

This rearrangement joins TRBV5-4 to TRBJ2-1; 14 bases match TRBD2. With V trimmed by 4 bases and J by 0 bases, 3 bases remained unmatched. Germline lookup yields CDR1 SGHNT and CDR2 YYREEE (reference sequence). The CDR3 length is 17 residues. CDR3 residues: CASSRGTSGSSYNEQFF. Written as DNA, the CDR3 is TGTGCCAGCAGCAGAGGGACTAGCGGGAGCTCCTACAATGAGCAGTTCTTC. Drawing the rest from reference TRBV5-4 and TRBJ2-1, the complete variable domain is ETGVTQSPTHLIKTRGQQVTLRCSSQSGHNTVSWYQQALGQGPQFIFQYYREEENGRGNFPPRFSGLQFPNYSSELNVNALELDDSALYLCASSRGTSGSSYNEQFFGPGTRLTVL.